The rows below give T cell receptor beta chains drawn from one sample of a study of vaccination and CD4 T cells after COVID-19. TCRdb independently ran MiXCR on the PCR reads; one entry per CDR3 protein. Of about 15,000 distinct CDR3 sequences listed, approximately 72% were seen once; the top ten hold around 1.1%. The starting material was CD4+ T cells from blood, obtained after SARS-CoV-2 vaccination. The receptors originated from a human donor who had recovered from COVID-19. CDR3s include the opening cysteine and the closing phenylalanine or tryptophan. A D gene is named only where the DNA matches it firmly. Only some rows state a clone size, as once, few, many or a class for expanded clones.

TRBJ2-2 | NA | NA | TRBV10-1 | TGCGCCAGCAGTGTTGGGGCCGGGGAGCTGTTTTTT | CASSVGAGELFF
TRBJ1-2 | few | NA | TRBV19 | TGTGCCAGTAGTATGGGGACCTACGGCTACACCTTC | CASSMGTYGYTF
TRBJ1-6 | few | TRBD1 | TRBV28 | TGTGCCAGCAGCCGGCCGGGACAGTATATGAGTTCACCCCTCCACTTT | CASSRPGQYMSSPLHF
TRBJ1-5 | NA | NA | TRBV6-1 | TGTGCCAGCAAATGGACAGAGCTCTCCGCTGGCAGTCAGCCCCAGCATTTT | CASKWTELSAGSQPQHF
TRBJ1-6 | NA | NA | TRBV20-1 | TGCAGTGCTAGGGCGGAGTATAATTCACCCCTCCACTTT | CSARAEYNSPLHF
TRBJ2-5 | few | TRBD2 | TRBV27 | TGTGCCAGCAGTTCCCTCGGACTAGCGGGAGAGGAGACCCAGTACTTC | CASSSLGLAGEETQYF
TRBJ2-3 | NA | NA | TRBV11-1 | TGTGCCAGCAGCTTAGCGTGGCAAGCTAACACAGATACGCAGTATTTT | CASSLAWQANTDTQYF
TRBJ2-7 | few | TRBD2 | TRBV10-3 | TGTGCCATCAGTGATTCCAGCGGGAGGGCCTACGAGCAGTACTTC | CAISDSSGRAYEQYF
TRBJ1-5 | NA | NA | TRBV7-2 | TGTGCCAGCAGCTTAAGTCAGAATCAGCCCCAGCATTTT | CASSLSQNQPQHF
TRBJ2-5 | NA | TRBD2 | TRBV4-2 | TGTGCCTGCAGCCAAGGGACTAGCGGCATGGTGTACCAAGAGACCCAGTACTTC | CACSQGTSGMVYQETQYF
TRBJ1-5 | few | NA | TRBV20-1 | TGCAGTGCTAGAGAACCCGCCGCGAGCAATCAGCCCCAGCATTTT | CSAREPAASNQPQHF
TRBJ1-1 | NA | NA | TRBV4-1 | TGCGCCAGCAGCCAAGATCCCCACAGTCGAGCTTTCTTT | CASSQDPHSRAFF
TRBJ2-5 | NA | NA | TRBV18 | TGTGCCAGCTCTCTCACGACTACCACCTCGGGGGAGACCCAGTACTTC | CASSLTTTTSGETQYF
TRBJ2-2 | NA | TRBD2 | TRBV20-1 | TGCAGTGCTACCAGCGGGAACGGCGCCGGGGAGCTGTTTTTT | CSATSGNGAGELFF
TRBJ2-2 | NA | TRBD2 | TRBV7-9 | TGTGCCAGCAGCTTTTGGCTAGCGGGAGGAACCGGGGAGCTGTTTTTT | CASSFWLAGGTGELFF
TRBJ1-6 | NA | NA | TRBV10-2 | TGCGCCAGCAGTGAGTCTGGGACGCGGAATTCACCCCTCCACTTT | CASSESGTRNSPLHF
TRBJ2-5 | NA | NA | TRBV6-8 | TGTGCCAGCAGTTACTCGGGGGCTGCGGAGCGCCAAGAGACCCAGTACTTC | CASSYSGAAERQETQYF
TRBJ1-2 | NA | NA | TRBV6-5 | TGTGCCAGCAGTTACTCGGCAGGAAACCTCGGTGGCTACACCTTC | CASSYSAGNLGGYTF
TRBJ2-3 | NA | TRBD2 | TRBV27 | TGTGCCAGCAAGAAGCGGGAAACAGATACGCAGTATTTT | CASKKRETDTQYF
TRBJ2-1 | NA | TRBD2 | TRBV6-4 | TGTGCCAGCAGTGAACTAGCGGGAGCGGGAAATGAGCAGTTCTTC | CASSELAGAGNEQFF
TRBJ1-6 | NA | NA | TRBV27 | TGTGCCAGCAGTTTACGGGGAGGTTCAAATTCACCCCTCCACTTT | CASSLRGGSNSPLHF
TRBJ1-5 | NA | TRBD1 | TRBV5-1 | TGCGCCAGCAGCCTGGGGACAGGGGGCGGCAATCAGCCCCAGCATTTT | CASSLGTGGGNQPQHF
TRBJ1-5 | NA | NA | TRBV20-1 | TGCAGTGCACAGTCCGGGAGCAATCAGCCCCAGCATTTT | CSAQSGSNQPQHF
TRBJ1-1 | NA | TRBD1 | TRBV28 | TGTGCCAGCAGTCAAAGACAGGGCACTGAAGCTTTCTTT | CASSQRQGTEAFF
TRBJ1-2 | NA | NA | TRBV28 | TGTGCCAGCAGTAGCACCGGGACCTCTTGGGATGGCTACACCTTC | CASSSTGTSWDGYTF
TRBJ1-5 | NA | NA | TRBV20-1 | TGCAGTGCTGGGAGGCTAGGGGAGCCCCAGCATTTT | CSAGRLGEPQHF
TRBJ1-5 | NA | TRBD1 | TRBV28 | TGTGCCAGCAGTTTTTCCCGGGCAGGGGGCCAGCCCCAGCATTTT | CASSFSRAGGQPQHF
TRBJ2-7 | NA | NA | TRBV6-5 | TGTGCCAGCAGTAACTCAAGACTAAACTACGAGCAGTACTTC | CASSNSRLNYEQYF
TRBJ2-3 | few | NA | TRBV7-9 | TGTGCCAGCAGCTTAGCTTCCTTCACAGATACGCAGTATTTT | CASSLASFTDTQYF
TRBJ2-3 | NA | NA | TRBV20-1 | TGCAGTGCTAGTGAGAACACAGATACGCAGTATTTT | CSASENTDTQYF
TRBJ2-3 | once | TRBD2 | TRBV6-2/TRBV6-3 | TGTGCCAGCAGCCCATGGGGCGGGAGGACGCAGTATTTT | CASSPWGGRTQYF
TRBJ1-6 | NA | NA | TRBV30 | TGTGCCTGGAACAGGACTCCTCGAGCGTATTCACCCCTCCACTTT | CAWNRTPRAYSPLHF
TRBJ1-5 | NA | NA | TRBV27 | TGTGCCAGCAGTTTACTGGCAGGGAGTCAGCCCCAGCATTTT | CASSLLAGSQPQHF
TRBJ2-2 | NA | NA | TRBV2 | TGTGCCAGCAGCCTAGGGGCACCGGGTACTCTCGGGGAGCTGTTTTTT | CASSLGAPGTLGELFF
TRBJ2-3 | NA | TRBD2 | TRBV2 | TGTGCCAGCAGTGATACTAGCGGCTCATTTACGCAGTATTTT | CASSDTSGSFTQYF
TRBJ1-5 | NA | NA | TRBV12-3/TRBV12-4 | TGTGCCAGCAGTCAGACCCGGCTCCCTCAGCCCCAGCATTTT | CASSQTRLPQPQHF
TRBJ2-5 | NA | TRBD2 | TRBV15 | TGTGCCACCAGCGACGTGGGGGGGGAGACCCAGTACTTC | CATSDVGGETQYF
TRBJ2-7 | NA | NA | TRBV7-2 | TGTGCCAGCAGCATAGGACCGTCCAGCTCCTACGAGCAGTACTTC | CASSIGPSSSYEQYF
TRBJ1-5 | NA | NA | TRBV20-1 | TGCAGTGCTCCATTTTTCGGGTCCCAGCATTTT | CSAPFFGSQHF
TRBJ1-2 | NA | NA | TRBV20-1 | TGCAGTGCTAGAGAAGACTATGGCTACACCTTC | CSAREDYGYTF
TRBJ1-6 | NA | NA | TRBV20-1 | TGCAGTGCACCGCAAGACAGGAGTAGTTCACCCCTCCACTTT | CSAPQDRSSSPLHF
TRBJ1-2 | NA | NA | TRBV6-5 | TGTGCCAGCAGTTACTCAGGTAGCGCTGGCTACACCTTC | CASSYSGSAGYTF
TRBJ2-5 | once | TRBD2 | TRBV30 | TGTGCCTGGAGGGACTTTGAGCGGGAGTTGAGAGAGACCCAGTACTTC | CAWRDFERELRETQYF
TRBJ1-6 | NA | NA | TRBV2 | TGTGCCAGCTGTGCGGAGCGGCCACCCCTCCACTTT | CASCAERPPLHF
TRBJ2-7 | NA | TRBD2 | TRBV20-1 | TGCAGTGCTAGATATTTCGCGACTAGCGGCTCCTACGAGCAGTACTTC | CSARYFATSGSYEQYF
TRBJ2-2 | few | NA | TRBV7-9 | TGTGCCAGCAGCTCAGACCCCAACAGGGATCGGGAGCTGTTTTTT | CASSSDPNRDRELFF
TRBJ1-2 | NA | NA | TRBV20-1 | TGCAGTGCTAGAGATACGGAGAACTATGGCTACACCTTC | CSARDTENYGYTF
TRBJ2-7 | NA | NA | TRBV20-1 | TGCAGTGCTAGCGGCCGGACCCCCGGTCCCCGTACCTACGAGCAGTACTTC | CSASGRTPGPRTYEQYF
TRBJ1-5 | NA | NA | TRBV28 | TGTGCCAGCAGTTTATTGAATCAGCCCCAGCATTTT | CASSLLNQPQHF
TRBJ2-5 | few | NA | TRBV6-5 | TGTGCCAGCAGTTACTGGCAAGGAGAGACCCAGTACTTC | CASSYWQGETQYF
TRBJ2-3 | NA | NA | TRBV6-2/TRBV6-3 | TGTGCCAGCAGTGTGGTGTCCCAGGATACGCAGTATTTT | CASSVVSQDTQYF
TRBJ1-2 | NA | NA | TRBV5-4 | TGTGCCAGCAGCTCTTACAGGGTTGGCTATGGCTACACCTTC | CASSSYRVGYGYTF
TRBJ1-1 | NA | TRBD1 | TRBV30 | TGTGCCTGGAAAAAGACAGGGGTAGCCACTGAAGCTTTCTTT | CAWKKTGVATEAFF
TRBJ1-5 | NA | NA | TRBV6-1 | TGTGCCACCACGGGTGTTAGGGGGGATCAGCCCCAGCATTTT | CATTGVRGDQPQHF
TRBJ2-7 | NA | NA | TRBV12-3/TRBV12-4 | TGTGCCAGCAGTAGCAGGGGAATTCGCGAGCAGTACTTC | CASSSRGIREQYF